Following are 26 T cell receptor beta chains from one sample sequenced in a study of blood T cell repertoires in COVID-19. Profiled with immunoSEQ multiplex PCR; TCRdb holds only in-frame clones, not every one. The sample holds more than 150,000 clones, approximately 83% seen once. The sequenced sample consisted of peripheral blood. All receptors derive from a man aged 55 to 70 with acute or convalescent COVID-19.

The chain combines TRBV4-1 with TRBJ2-6; 7 nucleotides line up with TRBD1. The CDR3 consists of 17 residues. V lost 4 bases, J lost 0 bases, and 6 bases stayed unmatched. CDR1 MGHRA and CDR2 YSYEKL come from the germline V gene. CDR3 bases: TGCGCCAGCAGCCTCCGGGACAGCCCCTCTGGGGCCAACGTCCTGACTTTC. It codes for CASSLRDSPSGANVLTF.

This rearrangement joins TRBV5-1 to TRBJ1-3; D is unresolved. Trimming left V 3 bases short and J 0 bases short, with 10 bases between. From germline, CDR1 is SGHRS and CDR2 YFSETQ. CDR3 length: 15 residues. CDR3 DNA sequence: TGCGCCAGCAGCTATGAGTTGAGCTCTGGAAACACCATATATTTT. Residues: CASSYELSSGNTIYF. The full variable domain, with the rest looked up from reference TRBV5-1 and TRBJ1-3, is KAGVTQTPRYLIKTRGQQVTLSCSPISGHRSVSWYQQTPGQGLQFLFEYFSETQRNKGNFPGRFSGRQFSNSRSEMNVSTLELGDSALYLCASSYELSSGNTIYFGEGSWLTVV.

V is TRBV6-4 and J is TRBJ1-2, with 8 positions matching TRBD1. The CDR3 is 12 residues long. Losses at the gene ends were 11 bases for V and 4 bases for J; bases not matched to a gene: 6. Germline assignment: CDR1 MRHNA and CDR2 SNTAGT. In DNA form, the CDR3 reads TGTGCCTGTGGACAGGGCTTCTATGGCTACACCTTC. It codes for CACGQGFYGYTF.

This rearrangement joins TRBV9 to TRBJ1-2; 7 nucleotides agree with TRBD1. Germline V lookup: CDR1 SGDLS, CDR2 YYNGEE. J lost 1 base, V lost 4 bases, and 10 bases had no gene match. This CDR3 has 16 amino acids. The DNA for the CDR3 is TGTGCCAGCAGCTTTCGGACAGGCCTAGATAACTATGGCTACACCTTC. As protein: CASSFRTGLDNYGYTF.

This chain links TRBV7-9 with TRBJ1-1; TRBD1 matches at 10 bases. Germline assignment: CDR1 SEHNR and CDR2 FQNEAQ (reference sequence). This CDR3 is 15 amino acids long. The V and J ends lost 5 bases and 6 bases, in that order; junction bases with no gene match: 9. CDR3 sequence reads: CASSPRTGGFSEAFF. CDR3 DNA sequence: TGTGCCAGCAGCCCCCGGACAGGGGGGTTCTCTGAAGCTTTCTTT.

CDR3 region: CASSYSTANEDYGYTF. The CDR3, as DNA: TGTGCCAGCAGTTACTCGACAGCGAATGAGGACTATGGCTACACCTTC. The rearrangement links TRBV6-5 to TRBJ1-2; tentative D call: TRBD1 (5 bases). The CDR3 covers 16 residues. Trimming cost V 0 bases and J 3 bases, with 14 bases left between them. CDR1 is MNHEY and CDR2 is SVGAGI in the germline V gene.

The rearrangement links TRBV28 to TRBJ1-2, with D tentatively TRBD1 (5 bases). V lost 4 bases, J lost 4 bases, and 10 bases lay in between. The germline gives CDR1 MDHEN, CDR2 SYDVKM. CDR3 length: 13 residues. The CDR3 DNA reads as TGTGCCAGCAGTTGGGCGGGGGGCTATGGCTACACCTTC. Amino acids: CASSWAGGYGYTF.

V and J are TRBV2 and TRBJ2-7; D gene uncertain. This CDR3 has 11 residues. In germline, CDR1 is SNHLY, CDR2 FYNNEI. V shed 3 bases and J shed 6 bases, with 6 bases lying between them. This CDR3 is CASSDSLEQYF. DNA of the CDR3: TGTGCCAGCAGTGACTCCCTCGAGCAGTACTTC. The full variable domain, its missing parts supplied by reference TRBV2 and TRBJ2-7, is EPEVTQTPSHQVTQMGQEVILRCVPISNHLYFYWYRQILGQKVEFLVSFYNNEISEKSEIFDDQFSVERPDGSNFTLKIRSTKLEDSAMYFCASSDSLEQYFGPGTRLTVT.

The V call is TRBV19, the J call TRBJ2-7; 7 bases are a match to TRBD1. The CDR3 extends over 13 amino acids. Germline CDR1 reads LNHDA; CDR2 reads SQIVND (reference sequence). V was pared by 3 bases and J by 7 bases, with 6 bases of the junction left unmatched. As DNA, the CDR3 is TGTGCCAGTAGTATCGACAGGGCGGAGGAGCAGTACTTC. This sequence encodes CASSIDRAEEQYF.

V usage is TRBV28 and J usage is TRBJ2-2; D remains ambiguous. Germline CDR1 reads MDHEN; CDR2 reads SYDVKM. The V gene lost 4 bases and the J gene lost 4 bases, with 4 bases spanning the gap. The length of the CDR3 is 12 residues. CDR3 protein: CASSSLTGELFF. CDR3 nucleotide sequence: TGTGCCAGCAGTTCCCTCACCGGGGAGCTGTTTTTT.

This rearrangement joins TRBV28 to TRBJ2-7; 8 bases are a match to TRBD1. This CDR3 is 13 amino acids long. V lost 6 bases, J lost 4 bases, and 5 bases stayed unmatched. CDR1 and CDR2 (germline): MDHEN, SYDVKM. The CDR3 reads CASRRQGSYEQYF. CDR3 coding DNA: TGTGCCAGCAGAAGACAGGGGTCTTACGAGCAGTACTTC.

The V call is TRBV9, the J call TRBJ2-3; D is unresolved. CDR3 length: 17 amino acids. Germline V gives CDR1 SGDLS, CDR2 YYNGEE. The germline V and J ends were trimmed by 0 bases and 0 bases, with 14 bases remaining between them. CDR3 protein: CASSVDGQVVSTDTQYF. As DNA, the CDR3 is TGTGCCAGCAGCGTAGATGGGCAGGTGGTCAGCACAGATACGCAGTATTTT.

This chain connects TRBV20-1 to TRBJ1-2; no reliable D call. This CDR3 comprises 14 residues. In germline, CDR1 is DFQATT, CDR2 SNEGSKA (reference sequence). With 3 bases removed from V and 3 bases from J, the gap between germline ends came to 14 bases. The CDR3, as DNA: TGCAGTGCTAGTTTTCCGGCTCTAGACTATGGCTACACCTTC. Translation: CSASFPALDYGYTF.

The chain recombines TRBV12-5 with TRBJ2-3; D is possibly TRBD1 (5 bases). The V end lost 1 base, the J end lost 6 bases, and 8 bases lay between the germline ends. The CDR3 covers 13 residues. Germline assignment: CDR1 LGHNT and CDR2 FRNRAP. The CDR3 spells CASGLDQGDTQYF. In DNA, the CDR3 is TGTGCTAGTGGTTTGGACCAGGGCGATACGCAGTATTTT.

V usage is TRBV12-3 or TRBV12-4 and J usage is TRBJ1-4; no reliable D call. V lost 2 bases and J lost 5, with 6 bases in between. The CDR3 runs 13 residues. CDR3 sequence (DNA): TGTGCCAGCAGTTTACTGACAAATGAAAAACTGTTTTTT. It yields the protein CASSLLTNEKLFF.

The chain has TRBV7-8 and TRBJ1-1; a possible D gene is TRBD1 (6 bases). From germline, CDR1 is SGHVS and CDR2 FQNEAQ. CDR3 length: 14 residues. Between the trimmed V and J ends, which lost 3 bases and 5 bases, there was a span of 13 bases. CDR3 loop: CASSLRGPGTEAFF. In DNA form, the CDR3 reads TGTGCCAGCAGCTTGCGGGGGCCAGGGACTGAAGCTTTCTTT.

The chain links TRBV6-5 to TRBJ2-5; possibly TRBD2 for D (5 bases). CDR3 length: 15 amino acids. Trimming cost V 5 bases and J 5 bases, with 18 bases left between them. Germline V gene sequence: CDR1 MNHEY, CDR2 SVGAGI. This CDR3 is CASSPWSSLGETQYF. CDR3 sequence (DNA): TGTGCCAGCAGTCCCTGGTCTAGCCTTGGGGAGACCCAGTACTTC.

The rearrangement links TRBV10-3 to TRBJ1-6; TRBD1 aligns across 10 bases. The germline gives CDR1 ENHRY, CDR2 SYGVKD. Unmatched junction bases numbered 6, after V lost 4 bases and J lost 6 bases. The CDR3 consists of 16 residues. The chain's CDR3 is CAISVTGGRGNSPLHF. CDR3 nucleotides: TGTGCCATCAGTGTGACAGGGGGCCGCGGTAATTCACCCCTCCACTTT.

This sequence joins TRBV27 and TRBJ2-5; 11 nucleotides match TRBD2. V was pared by 9 bases and J by 2 bases, with 2 bases of the junction left unmatched. The V gene's germline CDR1 is MNHEY and CDR2 SMNVEV (reference sequence). The CDR3 contains 13 residues. The CDR3 region has the DNA TGTGCCAGTAGACTAGCGGGGCAAGAGACCCAGTACTTC. As protein: CASRLAGQETQYF.

This rearrangement joins TRBV28 to TRBJ1-1, with D possibly TRBD1 on 6 matching bases. CDR1 is MDHEN and CDR2 is SYDVKM in the germline V gene. This CDR3 is 15 amino acids long. Trimming left V 6 bases short and J 0 bases short, with 14 bases between. This CDR3 is CASSLTGGMNTEAFF. The CDR3 DNA sequence: TGTGCCAGCAGCCTTACGGGGGGCATGAACACTGAAGCTTTCTTT.

The rearrangement links TRBV28 to TRBJ1-1, with 9 bases identical to TRBD1. Germline lookup yields CDR1 MDHEN and CDR2 SYDVKM. Trimming cost V 3 bases and J 8 bases; bases outside gene matches: 19. The CDR3 loop spans 18 amino acids. This chain's CDR3 is CASSFPGTGNMDPWEAFF. The DNA for the CDR3 is TGTGCCAGCAGTTTTCCCGGGACAGGGAACATGGATCCCTGGGAAGCTTTCTTT. The entire variable domain, with the rest obtained from reference TRBV28 and TRBJ1-1, is as follows: DVKVTQSSRYLVKRTGEKVFLECVQDMDHENMFWYRQDPGLGLRLIYFSYDVKMKEKGDIPEGYSVSREKKERFSLILESASTNQTSMYLCASSFPGTGNMDPWEAFFGQGTRLTVV.

V gene TRBV5-1 combines with J gene TRBJ1-1; TRBD1 agrees at 7 bases. After removal of 1 base from V and 4 bases from J, the junction contained 4 bases not matched to a gene. The CDR3 spans 14 residues. Germline V gene lookup returns CDR1 SGHRS and CDR2 YFSETQ. CDR3 region: CASSLNQGGTEAFF. Written as DNA, the CDR3 is TGCGCCAGCAGCTTGAATCAGGGGGGCACTGAAGCTTTCTTT.

This clone showed up just a few times. The CDR3 protein is CASSYLSYEQYF. In nucleotides, the CDR3 is TGTGCCAGCAGTTATCTCTCCTACGAGCAGTACTTC. The rearrangement links TRBV12-3 or TRBV12-4 to TRBJ2-7; no firm D call. The CDR3 has 12 residues. The germline V and J ends were trimmed by 4 bases and 0 bases, with 4 bases remaining between them.

The chain employs TRBV24-1 and TRBJ2-5; 8 nucleotides match TRBD1. This CDR3 has 14 amino acids. Germline values: CDR1 KGHDR, CDR2 SFDVKD. After removal of 5 bases from V and 6 bases from J, the junction contained 7 bases not matched to a gene. The CDR3 is CATSGGQGAKTQYF. The CDR3 bases are TGTGCCACCAGTGGGGGCCAGGGGGCTAAGACCCAGTACTTC.

The CDR3 DNA reads as TGCGCCAGCAGCTCCCGAGGAGGGGAGACCCAGTACTTC. Translated, it gives CASSSRGGETQYF. The gene calls are TRBV5-1 and TRBJ2-5; D might be TRBD2 (6 bases). The length of the CDR3 is 13 residues. The V end was cut by 3 bases, the J end by 5 bases, with 11 bases between. Germline assignment: CDR1 SGHRS and CDR2 YFSETQ.

This chain connects TRBV27 to TRBJ2-7, with TRBD2 matching 11 bases. The CDR3 has 15 residues. Looked up from germline, CDR1 is MNHEY and CDR2 is SMNVEV (reference sequence). Trimming at V came to 5 bases and at J to 0 bases, leaving 3 bases not matched to a gene. As DNA, the CDR3 is TGTGCCAGCAGTCAGACTAGCGGGGTCTCCTACGAGCAGTACTTC. It specifies CASSQTSGVSYEQYF.